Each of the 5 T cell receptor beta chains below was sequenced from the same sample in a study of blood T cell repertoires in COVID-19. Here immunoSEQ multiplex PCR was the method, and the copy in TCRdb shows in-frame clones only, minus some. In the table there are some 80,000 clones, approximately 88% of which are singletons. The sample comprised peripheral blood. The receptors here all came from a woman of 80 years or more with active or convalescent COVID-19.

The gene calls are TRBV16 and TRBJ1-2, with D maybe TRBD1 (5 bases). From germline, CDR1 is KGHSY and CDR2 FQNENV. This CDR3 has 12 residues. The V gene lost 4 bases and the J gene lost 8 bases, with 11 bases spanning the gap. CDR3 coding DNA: TGTGCCAGCAGCCCCAGGGCAAGCGGCTACACCTTC. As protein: CASSPRASGYTF. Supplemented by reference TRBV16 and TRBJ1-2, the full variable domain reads GEEVAQTPKHLVRGEGQKAKLYCAPIKGHSYVFWYQQVLKNEFKFLISFQNENVFDETGMPKERFSAKCLPNSPCSLEIQATKLEDSAVYFCASSPRASGYTFGSGTRLTVV.

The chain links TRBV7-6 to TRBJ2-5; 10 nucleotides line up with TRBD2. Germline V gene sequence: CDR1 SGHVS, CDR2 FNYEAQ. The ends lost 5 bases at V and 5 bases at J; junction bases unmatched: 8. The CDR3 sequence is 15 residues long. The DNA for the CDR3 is TGTGCCAGCAGCGGGGGACTAGCGTATCGGGAGACCCAGTACTTC. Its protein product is CASSGGLAYRETQYF.

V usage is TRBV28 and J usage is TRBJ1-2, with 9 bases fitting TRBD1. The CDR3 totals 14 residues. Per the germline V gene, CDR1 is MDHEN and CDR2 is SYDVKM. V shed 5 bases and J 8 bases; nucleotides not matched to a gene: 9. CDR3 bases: TGTGCCAGCAGTGAGGCGGGGACAGGGTTCGGCTACACCTTC. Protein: CASSEAGTGFGYTF.

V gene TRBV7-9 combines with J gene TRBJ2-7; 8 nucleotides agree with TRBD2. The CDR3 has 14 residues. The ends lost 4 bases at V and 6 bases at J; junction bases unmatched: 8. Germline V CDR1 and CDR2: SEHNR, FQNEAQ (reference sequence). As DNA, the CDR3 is TGTGCCAGCAGCTCCACCGGGACTAGGGGCGAGCAGTACTTC. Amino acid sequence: CASSSTGTRGEQYF.

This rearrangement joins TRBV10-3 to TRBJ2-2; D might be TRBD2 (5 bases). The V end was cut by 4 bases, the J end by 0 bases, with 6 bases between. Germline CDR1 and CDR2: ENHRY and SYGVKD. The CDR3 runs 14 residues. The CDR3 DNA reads TGTGCCATCAGTGGGAGGTCGAACACCGGGGAGCTGTTTTTT. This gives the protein CAISGRSNTGELFF.